This T cell receptor beta chain was sequenced during a study of blood T cell repertoires in COVID-19. Across the study: Material from acute and convalescent COVID-19 was sourced from the United States, Italy and Spain.

The CDR3 contains 13 residues. The V end was cut by 2 bases, the J end by 2 bases, with 6 bases between. The germline V gene encodes CDR1 SGHTA and CDR2 FQGTGA. As regards this clone: With a much larger clone just one base away, this may be a read error.

Per the authors' pipeline: How many nucleated cells were present was estimated from reference gene primer amplification. TCRdb's table, derived via immunoSEQ multiplex PCR, lists solely in-frame clones and lacks some. That table is the source of V, J and clone size, and D and trimming were worked out from the DNA. Among about 250,000 clones listed, approximately 89% were seen once. Sequencing used peripheral blood. The TCR sequence derives from a woman aged 55-69 years who had recovered from COVID-19. The rearrangement joins TRBV7-3 to TRBJ1-1, with no clear D. CDR3 sequence (DNA): TGTGCCAGCAGCTTAGGGCATAACACTGAAGCTTTCTTT. It specifies CASSLGHNTEAFF.